The clone carrying this TCR beta chain is medium-sized. In the original analysis: How many nucleated cells were present was estimated from reference gene primer amplification. Using immunoSEQ multiplex PCR, the repertoire was profiled, and TCRdb retains in-frame clones only, with some absent. V and J calls plus clone size are reproduced from that table; the DNA served to infer D and trimming. The data contain about 72,000 clones, roughly 88% of them seen just once; the ten biggest clones take up roughly 28%. The data originate from a study of blood T cell repertoires in COVID-19. Study at large: Spain, Italy and the United States supplied samples that represented acute and convalescent COVID-19. T cells, B-cell-depleted T cells, or PBMCs supplied cDNA or gDNA.

The CDR3 covers 15 residues. CDR1 is LGHNA, CDR2 YNFKEQ, per germline. V lost 0 bases and J 4 bases, leaving 10 bases between the germline ends. The chain couples TRBV4-2 to TRBJ1-3, with D tentatively TRBD1 (6 bases). This receptor was identified in a man aged 50-60 years with acute or convalescent COVID-19. The sequencing sample was made of peripheral blood. The CDR3 region is CASSQDRGAGNTIYF. The CDR3 nucleotides read TGTGCCAGCAGCCAAGATCGGGGGGCCGGAAACACCATATATTTT.